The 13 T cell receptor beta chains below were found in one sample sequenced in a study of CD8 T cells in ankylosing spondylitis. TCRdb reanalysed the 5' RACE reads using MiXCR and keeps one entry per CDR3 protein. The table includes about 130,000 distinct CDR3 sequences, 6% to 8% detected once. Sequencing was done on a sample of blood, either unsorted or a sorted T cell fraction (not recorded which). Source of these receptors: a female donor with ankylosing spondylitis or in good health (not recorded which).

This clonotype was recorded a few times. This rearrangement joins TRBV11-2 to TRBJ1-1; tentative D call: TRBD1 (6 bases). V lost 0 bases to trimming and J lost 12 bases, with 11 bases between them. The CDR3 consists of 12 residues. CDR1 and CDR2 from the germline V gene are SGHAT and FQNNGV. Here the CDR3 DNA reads TGTGCCAGCAGCTTAGAGGGGGGGGCAACTTTCTTT. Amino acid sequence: CASSLEGGATFF.

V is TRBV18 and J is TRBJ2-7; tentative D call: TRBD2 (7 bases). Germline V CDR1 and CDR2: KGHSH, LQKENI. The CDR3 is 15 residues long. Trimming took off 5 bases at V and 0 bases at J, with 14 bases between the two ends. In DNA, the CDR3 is TGTGCCAGCTCATCCCGGGGGGCTAGCTCCTACGAGCAGTACTTC. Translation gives CASSSRGASSYEQYF.

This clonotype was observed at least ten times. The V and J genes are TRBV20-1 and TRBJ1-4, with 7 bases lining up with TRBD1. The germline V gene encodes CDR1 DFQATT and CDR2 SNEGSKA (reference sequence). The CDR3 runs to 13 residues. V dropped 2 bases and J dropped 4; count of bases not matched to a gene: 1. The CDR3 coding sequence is TGCAGTGCTAGACAGGGGGGTAATGAAAAACTGTTTTTT. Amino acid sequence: CSARQGGNEKLFF.

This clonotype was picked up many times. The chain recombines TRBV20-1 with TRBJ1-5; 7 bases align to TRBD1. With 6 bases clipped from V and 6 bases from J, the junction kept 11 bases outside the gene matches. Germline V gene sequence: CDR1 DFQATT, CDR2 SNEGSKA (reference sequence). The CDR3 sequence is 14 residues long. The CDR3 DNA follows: TGCAGTGCCGGGGGTGACAGGGCCGGTCAGCCCCAGCATTTT. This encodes CSAGGDRAGQPQHF.

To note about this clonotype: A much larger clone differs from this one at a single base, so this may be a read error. This CDR3 reads CANSPHKTSMNTEAFF. Written as DNA, the CDR3 is TGTGCCAACAGTCCGCATAAAACCTCAATGAACACTGAAGCTTTCTTT. The rearrangement uses TRBV27 and TRBJ1-1, with no clear D. Germline loops: CDR1 MNHEY, CDR2 SMNVEV (reference sequence). CDR3 length equals 16 residues.

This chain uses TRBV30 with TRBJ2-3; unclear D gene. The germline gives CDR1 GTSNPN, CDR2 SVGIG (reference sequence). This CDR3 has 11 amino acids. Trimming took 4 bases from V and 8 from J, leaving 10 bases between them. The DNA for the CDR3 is TGTGCCTGGAATGACCCCGGTACGCAGTATTTT. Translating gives CAWNDPGTQYF.

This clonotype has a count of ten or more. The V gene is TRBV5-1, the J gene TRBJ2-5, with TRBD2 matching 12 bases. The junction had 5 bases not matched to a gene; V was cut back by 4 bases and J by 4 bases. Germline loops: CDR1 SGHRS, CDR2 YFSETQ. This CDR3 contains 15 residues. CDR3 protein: CASSPRLAGAETQYF. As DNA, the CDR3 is TGCGCCAGCAGCCCCCGACTAGCGGGGGCAGAGACCCAGTACTTC.

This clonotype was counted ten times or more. CDR3 DNA: TGCGCCTCAGCCGGAGGTGACCCCGGGGAGCTGTTTTTT. It codes for CASAGGDPGELFF. The rearrangement joins TRBV5-1 to TRBJ2-2; a weak D match, TRBD2 (5 bases). Germline V gene data show CDR1 as SGHRS and CDR2 as YFSETQ. The V and J ends lost 10 bases and 6 bases respectively, with 16 bases between them. The CDR3 loop spans 13 amino acids.

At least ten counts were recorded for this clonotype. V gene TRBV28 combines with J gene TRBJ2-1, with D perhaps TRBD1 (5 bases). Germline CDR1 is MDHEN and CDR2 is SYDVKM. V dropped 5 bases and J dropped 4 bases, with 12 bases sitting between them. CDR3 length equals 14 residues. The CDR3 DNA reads TGTGCCAGCAGTCAACATAAGGGGTACAATGAGCAGTTCTTC. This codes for CASSQHKGYNEQFF.

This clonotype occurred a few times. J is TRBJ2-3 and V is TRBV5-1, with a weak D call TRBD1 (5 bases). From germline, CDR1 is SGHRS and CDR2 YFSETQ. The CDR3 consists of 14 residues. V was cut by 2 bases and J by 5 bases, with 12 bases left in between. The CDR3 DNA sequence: TGCGCCAGCAGCTTTCTCGTTAGGGGAGATACGCAGTATTTT. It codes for CASSFLVRGDTQYF.

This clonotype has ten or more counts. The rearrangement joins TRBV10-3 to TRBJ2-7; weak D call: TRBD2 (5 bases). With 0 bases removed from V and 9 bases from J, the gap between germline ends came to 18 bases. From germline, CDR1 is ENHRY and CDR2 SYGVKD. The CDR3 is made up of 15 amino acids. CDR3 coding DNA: TGTGCCATCAGTGAGTCGACTATAGGCTCGGAAATGCAGTACTTC. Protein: CAISESTIGSEMQYF.

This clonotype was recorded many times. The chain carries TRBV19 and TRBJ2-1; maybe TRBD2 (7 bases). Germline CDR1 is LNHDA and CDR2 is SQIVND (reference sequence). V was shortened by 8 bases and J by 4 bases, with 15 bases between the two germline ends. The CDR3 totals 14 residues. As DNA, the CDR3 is TGTGCCAGTCGAGGGGGGGCAACTTACAATGAGCAGTTCTTC. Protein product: CASRGGATYNEQFF.

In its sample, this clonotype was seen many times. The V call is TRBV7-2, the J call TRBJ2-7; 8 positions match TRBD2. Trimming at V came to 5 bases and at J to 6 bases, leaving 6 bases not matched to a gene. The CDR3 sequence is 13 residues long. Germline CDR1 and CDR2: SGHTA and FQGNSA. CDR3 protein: CASSPGGGIEQYF. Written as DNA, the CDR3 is TGTGCCAGCAGCCCCGGGGGGGGGATCGAGCAGTACTTC.